These 9 T cell receptor beta chains originate from one sample sequenced in a study of OX40 agonist ivuxolimab in advanced cancers. The method was immunoSEQ multiplex PCR; TCRdb's version includes in-frame clones alone and lacks a portion of them. The repertoire holds 75,000 to 80,000 clones, 94% seen once, with roughly 22% in the top ten. Here the sequenced sample was CD4+ or CD8+ T cells sorted from blood, taken in a trial of the OX40 agonist ivuxolimab. Every receptor here comes from an adult with an advanced solid tumor such as melanoma, head and neck, liver or kidney cancer.

The gene calls are TRBV5-6 and TRBJ2-7, with TRBD1 matching over 9 bases. The germline V gene has CDR1 SGHDT and CDR2 YYEEEE. J gave up 5 bases and V 2 bases, and 5 bases lay outside the gene matches. The CDR3 is made up of 14 amino acids. The chain's CDR3 is CASSFRQGEHEQYF. For the CDR3, the DNA is TGTGCCAGCAGCTTTCGACAGGGGGAGCACGAGCAGTACTTC.

J is TRBJ2-7 and V is TRBV4-3; D is perhaps TRBD2 (5 bases). Trimming took off 4 bases at V and 4 bases at J, with 23 bases between the two ends. The CDR3 spans 17 residues. Germline V CDR1 and CDR2: LGHNA, YSLEER. CDR3 protein: CASSPASRGPVPYEQYF. The CDR3 DNA reads as TGCGCCAGCAGCCCAGCGAGTCGCGGGCCAGTTCCATACGAGCAGTACTTC.

CDR3 region: CASSFGIVVEQFF. The CDR3 DNA follows: TGTGCCAGCAGCTTTGGGATAGTCGTTGAGCAGTTCTTC. The rearrangement joins TRBV7-2 to TRBJ2-1; D is ambiguous. Trimming pared 3 bases from V and 9 bases from J, leaving 12 bases between. CDR3 size: 13 residues. CDR1 and CDR2 from the germline V gene are SGHTA and FQGNSA.

The chain recombines TRBV5-1 with TRBJ1-3; tentatively, D is TRBD1 (6 bases). CDR1 is SGHRS and CDR2 is YFSETQ in the germline V gene. V dropped 3 bases and J dropped 0 bases, with 13 bases sitting between them. This CDR3 region has 16 residues. The CDR3 DNA follows: TGCGCCAGCAGCTCCGGGGACATGAGCTCTGGAAACACCATATATTTT. Protein sequence: CASSSGDMSSGNTIYF.

The J gene is TRBJ2-5, the V gene TRBV6-5, with TRBD1 matching 8 bases. This CDR3 comprises 16 residues. Germline V gives CDR1 MNHEY, CDR2 SVGAGI. With V trimmed by 0 bases and J by 3 bases, 6 bases remained unmatched. CDR3 sequence reads: CASSYSHRGRKETQYF. CDR3 nucleotide sequence: TGTGCCAGCAGTTACTCGCACAGGGGGAGAAAAGAGACCCAGTACTTC.

V usage is TRBV19 and J usage is TRBJ1-2; D perhaps matches TRBD1 (5 bases). V was shortened by 6 bases and J by 2 bases, with 13 bases between the two germline ends. Germline CDR1 LNHDA, CDR2 SQIVND (reference sequence). The CDR3 length is 14 residues. The CDR3 sequence: CASSPGRGNYGYTF. The CDR3 DNA reads as TGTGCCAGTAGCCCTGGACGGGGGAACTATGGCTACACCTTC.

V and J are TRBV14 and TRBJ2-1; 15 positions agree with TRBD2. The CDR3 has 19 residues. Germline loops: CDR1 SGHDN, CDR2 FVKESK. Trimming at V came to 7 bases and at J to 0 bases, leaving 10 bases not matched to a gene. The CDR3 nucleotides are TGTGCCAGCACGGCCCCGGGACTAGCGGGAGGATACTCCTACAATGAGCAGTTCTTC. Protein product: CASTAPGLAGGYSYNEQFF.

The chain combines TRBV7-8 with TRBJ2-7; D might be TRBD1 (5 bases). Germline V CDR1 and CDR2: SGHVS, FQNEAQ. V gave up 5 bases and J gave up 2 bases, with 10 bases separating them. CDR3 length: 13 amino acids. Here the CDR3 reads CASSVDSTYEQYF. CDR3 nucleotides: TGTGCCAGCAGCGTCGACAGCACCTACGAGCAGTACTTC.

This chain connects TRBV6-1 to TRBJ1-4; 8 nucleotides agree with TRBD1. Looked up from germline, CDR1 is MNHNS and CDR2 is SASEGT. The CDR3 has 13 amino acids. V was clipped by 9 bases and J by 7 bases; unmatched bases: 7. The CDR3 region is CASHRGWGEKLFF. CDR3 bases: TGTGCCAGTCACAGGGGGTGGGGTGAAAAACTGTTTTTT.